Listed below are T cell receptor beta chains from one sample, sequenced in a study of early T cells in non-severe SARS-CoV-2 infection. TCRdb fed the 5' RACE reads into MiXCR, producing one record per CDR3 protein. The sample carries roughly 97,000 distinct CDR3 sequences, 11% recorded once. This specimen was whole blood, taken at baseline. These receptors originate from an adult who was a healthcare worker with PCR-confirmed SARS-CoV-2 infection or an uninfected control (not recorded which). The CDR3 runs from the conserved cysteine through the conserved F or W. Fields, in order: D gene, J gene, clone size, V gene, CDR3 DNA, CDR3 protein. A D gene is named only where the DNA matches it firmly. Clone size, where shown, is once, few, many, or a class for clones that have expanded.

NA	TRBJ2-4	few	TRBV24-1	TGTGCCACCAGTGACTCCCAATTAGCCAAAAACATTCAGTACTTC	CATSDSQLAKNIQYF
TRBD1	TRBJ2-3	NA	TRBV7-3	TGTGCCAGCAGCCGGGACAGAGGCACAGATACGCAGTATTTT	CASSRDRGTDTQYF
NA	TRBJ1-1	few	TRBV18	TGTGCCAGCCTCGAGGGCATGAACACTGAAGCTTTCTTT	CASLEGMNTEAFF
NA	TRBJ1-2	few	TRBV6-1	TGTGCCAGCAAAGGTACATACAACTATGGCTACACCTTC	CASKGTYNYGYTF
TRBD2	TRBJ2-5	many	TRBV14	TGTGCCAGCAGCCAAGATATTTTAGGGGACTACACAGCCCAGTACTTC	CASSQDILGDYTAQYF
NA	TRBJ2-3	few	TRBV6-1	TGTGCCAGCAGTAGGGGGACGACAGGGAGGACAGATACGCAGTATTTT	CASSRGTTGRTDTQYF
TRBD2	TRBJ2-7	NA	TRBV3-1	TGTGCCAGCAGCCAAGCTAGCGGGAGGGCCCACGAGCAGTACTTC	CASSQASGRAHEQYF
TRBD1	TRBJ1-2	many	TRBV20-1	TGCAGTGCCCCCGGACAGGGCTGGTATGGCTACACCTTC	CSAPGQGWYGYTF
TRBD2	TRBJ2-5	few	TRBV7-2	TGTGCCAGCAGCGTAGCGGGTCGGCTGCAAGAGACCCAGTACTTC	CASSVAGRLQETQYF
TRBD1	TRBJ2-2	few	TRBV30	TGTGCCTGGGACAGGGCGGACACCGGGGAGCTGTTTTTT	CAWDRADTGELFF
NA	TRBJ1-5	NA	TRBV7-8	TGTGCCAGCACCCTTAGTCGTTTATCCAGGGATAGCAATCAGCCCCAGCATTTT	CASTLSRLSRDSNQPQHF
NA	TRBJ1-5	few	TRBV15	TGTGCCACCAGCAGAGATGTCCCCCAGCCCCAGCATTTT	CATSRDVPQPQHF
NA	TRBJ1-1	NA	TRBV29-1	TGCAGCGTCGAGGCGTGGGAAGGGACTGAAGCTTTCTTT	CSVEAWEGTEAFF
NA	TRBJ2-7	once	TRBV28	TGTGCCAGCAGTCGACTACTCATGGTCCACGAGCAGTACTTC	CASSRLLMVHEQYF
NA	TRBJ2-5	NA	TRBV7-8	TGTGCCAGCAGCTTAATTGAAGAGACCCAGTACTTC	CASSLIEETQYF
NA	TRBJ1-5	many	TRBV19	TGTGCCAGTAGTATCACAGATTATAGCAATCAGCCCCAGCATTTT	CASSITDYSNQPQHF